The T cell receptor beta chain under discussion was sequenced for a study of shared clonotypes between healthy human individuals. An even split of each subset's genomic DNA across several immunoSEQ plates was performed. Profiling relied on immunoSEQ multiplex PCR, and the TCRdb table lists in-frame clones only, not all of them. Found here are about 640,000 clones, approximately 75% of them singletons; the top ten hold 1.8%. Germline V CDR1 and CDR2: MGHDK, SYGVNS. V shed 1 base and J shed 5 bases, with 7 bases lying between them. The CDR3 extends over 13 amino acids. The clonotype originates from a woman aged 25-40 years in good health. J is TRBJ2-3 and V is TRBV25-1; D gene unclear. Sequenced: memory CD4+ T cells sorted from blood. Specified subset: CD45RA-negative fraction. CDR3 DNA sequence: TGTGCCAGCAGTGAATCCACGAGAGATACGCAGTATTTT. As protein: CASSESTRDTQYF.